This TCR beta chain was identified in a study of shared clonotypes between healthy human individuals. Measured with immunoSEQ multiplex PCR; TCRdb has only the in-frame clones, and not every one. Among a few million clones listed, about 92% were seen once. The V and J ends lost 9 bases and 4 bases respectively, with 19 bases between them. Germline-derived CDR1 and CDR2 are MNHNS and SASEGT. CDR3 length: 14 amino acids. The receptor was derived from a man between 18 and 35 years old in good health. Some clones in this sample may be carry-over from other donors' samples. Material: naive CD4+ T cells from PBMCs. Subset reported: CD45RA+ positively selected. The rearrangement links TRBV6-1 to TRBJ2-7; TRBD2 is a possible D gene (5 bases). Here the CDR3 reads CASRGWAGGYEQYF. The CDR3 nucleotides read TGTGCCAGTAGAGGGTGGGCAGGTGGGTACGAGCAGTACTTC.